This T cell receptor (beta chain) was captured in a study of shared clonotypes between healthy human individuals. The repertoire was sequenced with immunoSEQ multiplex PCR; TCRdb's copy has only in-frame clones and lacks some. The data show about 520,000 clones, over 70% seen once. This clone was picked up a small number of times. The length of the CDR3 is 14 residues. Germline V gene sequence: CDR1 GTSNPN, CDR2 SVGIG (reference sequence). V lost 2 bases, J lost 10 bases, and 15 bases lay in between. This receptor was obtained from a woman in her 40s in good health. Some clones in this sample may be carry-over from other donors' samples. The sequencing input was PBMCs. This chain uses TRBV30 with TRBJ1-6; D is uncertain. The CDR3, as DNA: TGTGCCTGGAGTTTTTGGGCAGTAGAGTCACCCCTCCACTTT. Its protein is CAWSFWAVESPLHF.